Shown below are 2 T cell receptor beta chains from a single sample sequenced in a study of metastatic and nonmetastatic thyroid tumors (dated by TCRdb to the early 2020s). Receptor libraries were prepared by PCR. The listed sequencing device is Illumina HiSeq 4000. TCRdb cleaned the public reads at Q25 with fastp, built clones with MiXCR and kept in-frame beta chains. The sample has about 70,000 clones on record, more than 15% of them singletons. The ten largest clones represent roughly 13% of the sample. None of the patients had been given any treatment before thyroid surgery. The sample comprised blood. The source is a female donor with papillary thyroid cancer or a benign thyroid nodule (not recorded which). Some clones in this sample may be carry-over from other donors' samples.

This clone has a handful of counts. The chain has TRBV25-1 and TRBJ1-4; weak D call: TRBD1 (5 bases). Germline V gene sequence: CDR1 MGHDK, CDR2 SYGVNS. The CDR3 sequence is 14 residues long. V gave up 5 bases and J gave up 6 bases, with 13 bases separating them. CDR3 sequence (DNA): TGTGCCAGCAGTTTTCAGGGAAGGGATGAAAAACTGTTTTTT. It is translated as CASSFQGRDEKLFF.

This clone was counted ten times or more. The rearrangement joins TRBV19 to TRBJ1-6; D is possibly TRBD1 (6 bases). The CDR3 covers 16 residues. Deletions cut 2 bases from V and 5 bases from J, with 13 bases between. Germline V lookup: CDR1 LNHDA, CDR2 SQIVND (reference sequence). The CDR3 protein is CASSIRGTPNNSPLHF. The CDR3 region has the DNA TGTGCCAGTAGTATAAGGGGGACACCTAATAATTCACCCCTCCACTTT.